This T cell receptor beta chain derives from a study of blood T cell repertoires in COVID-19. About the study: Some COVID-19 samples were acute and others convalescent; all came from the United States, Italy and Spain.

Per the study methods: Reference gene primer amplification gave estimated nucleated cell counts. The table came from immunoSEQ multiplex PCR; TCRdb's copy has only in-frame clones and leaves some out. That table supplies the V and J calls and clone size; D and trimming were determined from the DNA. The data show 170,000 or so clones, around 80% seen once. The junction had 19 bases not matched to a gene; V was cut back by 7 bases and J by 6 bases. Germline CDR1 and CDR2: MNHEY and SMNVEV (reference sequence). This CDR3 has 18 amino acids. The age range of participants was 18 to 89 years, with residence in about two dozen US areas. Participants reported their clinical history, and cohort assignment relied on those reports.

The rearrangement joins TRBV27 to TRBJ2-3; 10 bases are a match to TRBD2. Sequenced: PBMCs or T cells enriched from blood (not recorded which). The clonotype originates from a woman aged 45-65 years who had recovered from COVID-19. CDR3 in amino acids: CASTPLRASGRSSDTQYF. The CDR3 nucleotides are TGTGCCAGCACCCCTCTGAGAGCTAGCGGGAGAAGTTCGGATACGCAGTATTTT.